The clone carrying this T cell receptor (beta chain) was seen a few times. The antigen is undetermined. On average, the one heparinised blood draw given by each donor was roughly 100 mL. This entry belongs to a study of beta chain features in type 1 diabetes. General observations from the study: Sequencing used cDNA, and cells with high TCR expression could therefore be over-represented. Lower insertion and higher deletion counts appeared at VDJ junctions in type 1 diabetes patients.

The whole isolated RNA underwent reverse transcription, so sequencing captured expressed TCRB transcripts. The method was immunoSEQ multiplex PCR; TCRdb's version includes in-frame clones alone and lacks a portion of them. The data hold around 140,000 clones, with about 9.4% observed a single time. The clonotype was recovered from a man aged 18 to 30 in good health. The sample comprised naive CD4+ T cells from blood.

The CDR3 DNA reads TGTGCCAGCAGCCTTGGCCCGTGGGAAAAACTGTTTTTT. It codes for CASSLGPWEKLFF. J is TRBJ1-4 and V is TRBV27; D unresolved. The V end was cut by 6 bases, the J end by 8 bases, with 13 bases between. Germline values: CDR1 MNHEY, CDR2 SMNVEV (reference sequence). This CDR3 is built from 13 residues.